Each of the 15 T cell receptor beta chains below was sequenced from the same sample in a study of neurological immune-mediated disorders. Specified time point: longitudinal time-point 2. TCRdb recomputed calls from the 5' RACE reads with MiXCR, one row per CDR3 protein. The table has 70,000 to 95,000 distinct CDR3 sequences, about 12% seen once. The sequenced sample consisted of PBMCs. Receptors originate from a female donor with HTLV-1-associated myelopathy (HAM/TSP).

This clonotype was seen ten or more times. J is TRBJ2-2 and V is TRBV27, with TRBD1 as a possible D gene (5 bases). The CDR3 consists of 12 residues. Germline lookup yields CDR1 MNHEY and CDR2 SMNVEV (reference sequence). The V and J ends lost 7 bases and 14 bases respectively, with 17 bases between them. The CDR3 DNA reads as TGTGCCAGCAATACAGGAAATGGGAAACTGTTTTTT. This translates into CASNTGNGKLFF.

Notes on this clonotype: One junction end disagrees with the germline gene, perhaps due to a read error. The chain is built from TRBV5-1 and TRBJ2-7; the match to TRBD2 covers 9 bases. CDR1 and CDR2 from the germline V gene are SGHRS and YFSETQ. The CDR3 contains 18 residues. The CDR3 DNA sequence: TGCGCCAGCAGCTCTGAAACCGGGACTAGCAGGGGGTCCTACGATCAGTACTTC. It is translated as CASSSETGTSRGSYDQYF.

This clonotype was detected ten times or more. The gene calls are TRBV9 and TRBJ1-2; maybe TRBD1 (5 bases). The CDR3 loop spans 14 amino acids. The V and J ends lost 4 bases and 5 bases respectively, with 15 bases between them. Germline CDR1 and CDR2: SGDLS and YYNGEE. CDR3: CASSPGLTDYGYTF. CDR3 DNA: TGTGCCAGCAGCCCAGGGCTGACGGATTATGGCTACACCTTC.

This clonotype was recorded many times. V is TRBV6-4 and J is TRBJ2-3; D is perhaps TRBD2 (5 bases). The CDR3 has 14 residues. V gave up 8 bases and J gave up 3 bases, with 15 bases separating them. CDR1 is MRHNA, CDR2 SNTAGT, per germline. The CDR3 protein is CASRTQAATDTQYF. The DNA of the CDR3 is TGTGCCAGCCGGACTCAAGCCGCGACAGATACGCAGTATTTT.

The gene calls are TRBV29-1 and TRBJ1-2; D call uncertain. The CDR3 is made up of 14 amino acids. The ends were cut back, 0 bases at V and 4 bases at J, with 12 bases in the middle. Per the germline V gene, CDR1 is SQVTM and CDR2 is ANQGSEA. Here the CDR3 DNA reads TGCAGCGTTGAAGATTCCCGTAAGGGCTATGGCTACACCTTC. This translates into CSVEDSRKGYGYTF.

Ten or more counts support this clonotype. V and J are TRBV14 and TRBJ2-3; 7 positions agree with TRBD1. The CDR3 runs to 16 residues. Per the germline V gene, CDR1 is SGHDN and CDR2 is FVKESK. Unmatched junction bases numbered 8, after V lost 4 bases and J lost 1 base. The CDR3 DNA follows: TGTGCCAGCAGCCCCTCGGGACAGCCTGGCACAGATACGCAGTATTTT. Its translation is CASSPSGQPGTDTQYF.

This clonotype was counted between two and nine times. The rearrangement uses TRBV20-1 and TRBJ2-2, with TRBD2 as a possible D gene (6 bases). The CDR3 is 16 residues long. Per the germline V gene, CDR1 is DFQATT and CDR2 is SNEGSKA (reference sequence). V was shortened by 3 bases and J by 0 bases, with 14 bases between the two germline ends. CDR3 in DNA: TGCAGTGCTAGGGGGCCGGGACTCCCGAACACCGGGGAGCTGTTTTTT. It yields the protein CSARGPGLPNTGELFF.

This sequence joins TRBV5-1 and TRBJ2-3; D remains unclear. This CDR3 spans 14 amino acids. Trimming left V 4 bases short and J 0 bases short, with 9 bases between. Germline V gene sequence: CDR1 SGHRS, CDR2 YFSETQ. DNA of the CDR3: TGCGCCAGCAGCCTCGATTCTAGCACAGATACGCAGTATTTT. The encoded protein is CASSLDSSTDTQYF.

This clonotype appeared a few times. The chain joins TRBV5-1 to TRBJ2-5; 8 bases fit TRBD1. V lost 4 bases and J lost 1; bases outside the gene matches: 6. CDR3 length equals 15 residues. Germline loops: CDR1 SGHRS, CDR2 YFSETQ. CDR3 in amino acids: CASSQQGGSQETQYF. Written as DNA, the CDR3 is TGCGCCAGCAGCCAACAGGGGGGTAGCCAAGAGACCCAGTACTTC.

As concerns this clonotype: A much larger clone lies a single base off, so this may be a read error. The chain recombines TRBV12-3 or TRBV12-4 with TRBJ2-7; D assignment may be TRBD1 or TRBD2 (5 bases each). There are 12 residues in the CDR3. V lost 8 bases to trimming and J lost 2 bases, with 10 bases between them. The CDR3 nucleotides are TGTGCCAGCGGGACGGGGCCCTACGAGCAGTACTTC. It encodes CASGTGPYEQYF.

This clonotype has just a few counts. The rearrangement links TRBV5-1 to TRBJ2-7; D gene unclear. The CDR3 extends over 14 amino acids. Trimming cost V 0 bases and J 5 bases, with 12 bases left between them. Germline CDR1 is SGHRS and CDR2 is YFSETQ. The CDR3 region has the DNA TGCGCCAGCAGCTTGGGAGTCACGGTGGACGAGCAGTACTTC. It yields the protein CASSLGVTVDEQYF. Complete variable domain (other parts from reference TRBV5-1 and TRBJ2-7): KAGVTQTPRYLIKTRGQQVTLSCSPISGHRSVSWYQQTPGQGLQFLFEYFSETQRNKGNFPGRFSGRQFSNSRSEMNVSTLELGDSALYLCASSLGVTVDEQYFGPGTRLTVT.

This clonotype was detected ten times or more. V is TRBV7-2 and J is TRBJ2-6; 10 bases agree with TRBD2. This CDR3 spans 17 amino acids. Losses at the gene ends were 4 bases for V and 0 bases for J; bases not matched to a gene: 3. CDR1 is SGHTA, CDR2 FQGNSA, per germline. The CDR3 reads CASSSSSGGSGANVLTF. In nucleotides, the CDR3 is TGTGCCAGCAGCTCCTCTAGCGGGGGCTCTGGGGCCAACGTCCTGACTTTC.

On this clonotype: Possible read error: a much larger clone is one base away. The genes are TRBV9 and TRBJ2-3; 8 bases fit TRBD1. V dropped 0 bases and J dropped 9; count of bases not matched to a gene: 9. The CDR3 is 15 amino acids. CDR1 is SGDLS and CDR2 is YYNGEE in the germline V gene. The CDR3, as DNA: TGTGCCAGCAGCGTAGATGGGACAGGTTCGGAGACGCAGTATTTT. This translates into CASSVDGTGSETQYF.

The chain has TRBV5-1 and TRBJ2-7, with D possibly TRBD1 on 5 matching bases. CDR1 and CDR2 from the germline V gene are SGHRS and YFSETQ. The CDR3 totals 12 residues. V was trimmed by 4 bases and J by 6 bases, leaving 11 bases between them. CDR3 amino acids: CASSPGSVEQYF. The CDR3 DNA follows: TGCGCCAGCAGCCCAGGGTCAGTCGAGCAGTACTTC.

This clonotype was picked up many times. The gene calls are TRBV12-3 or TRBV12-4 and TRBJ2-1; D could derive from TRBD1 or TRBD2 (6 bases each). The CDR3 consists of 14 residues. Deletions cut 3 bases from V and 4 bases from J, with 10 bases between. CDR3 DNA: TGTGCCAGCAGTTTGAGGGGGGAATACAATGAGCAGTTCTTC. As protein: CASSLRGEYNEQFF.